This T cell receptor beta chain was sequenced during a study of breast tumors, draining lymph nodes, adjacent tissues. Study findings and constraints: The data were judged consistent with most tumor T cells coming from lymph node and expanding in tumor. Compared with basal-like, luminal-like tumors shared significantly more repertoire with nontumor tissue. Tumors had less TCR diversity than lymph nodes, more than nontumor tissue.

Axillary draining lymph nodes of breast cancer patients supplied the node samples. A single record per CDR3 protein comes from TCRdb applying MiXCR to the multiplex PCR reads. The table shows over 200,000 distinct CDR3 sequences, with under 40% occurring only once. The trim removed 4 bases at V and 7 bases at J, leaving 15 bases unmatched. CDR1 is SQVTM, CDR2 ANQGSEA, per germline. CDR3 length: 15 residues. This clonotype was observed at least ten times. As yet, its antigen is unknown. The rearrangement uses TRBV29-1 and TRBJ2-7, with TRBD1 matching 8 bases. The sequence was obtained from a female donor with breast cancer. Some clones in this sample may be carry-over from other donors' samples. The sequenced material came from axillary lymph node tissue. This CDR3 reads CSVAGVTGVIWEQYF. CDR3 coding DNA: TGCAGCGTTGCAGGGGTGACAGGGGTGATCTGGGAGCAGTACTTC.